This TCR beta chain was observed in a study of T cell repertoires in cytomegalovirus infection. Ten or more counts support this clonotype. Its antigen is undetermined. TCRdb reprocessed the reads with MiXCR, giving one entry per CDR3 protein. The sample contains approximately 350,000 distinct CDR3 sequences, around a third of which appear only once. The receptor was derived from a human donor in good health (CMV status not recorded). Some clones in this sample may be carry-over from other donors' samples. Sample: cultured PBMCs, taken from culture after CMV antigen stimulation.

The DNA of the CDR3 is TGTGCCAGCAGCCTTTCAGGGGATTCGATGGTAAAACTGTTTTTT. This gives the protein CASSLSGDSMVKLFF. V usage is TRBV7-2 and J usage is TRBJ1-4; D might be TRBD1 (6 bases). Per the germline V gene, CDR1 is SGHTA and CDR2 is FQGNSA. V lost 5 bases to trimming and J lost 10 bases, with 20 bases between them. This CDR3 has 15 amino acids.